This is a list of T cell receptor beta chains from one sample in a study of human T cells and chemical hapten exposure. Each CDR3 protein is one row after TCRdb ran MiXCR on the RACE reads. The table shows under 200,000 distinct CDR3 sequences, with under 35% occurring only once. The sample in question was whole blood, obtained in connection with sensitization to the hapten diphenylcyclopropenone (DPC). The receptors derive from a woman aged 30 to 39 with alopecia areata. Some clones in this sample may be carry-over from other donors' samples. The CDR3 runs from the conserved cysteine through the conserved F or W. D genes are given only for firm matches. Size is omitted from some rows. Given values are once, few, many or a class for expanded clones.

-	TRBV2	TRBD2	TRBJ2-1	TGTGCCAGCCGAGAACCGGGACTAGCCCCGGGAAATGAGCAGTTCTTC	CASREPGLAPGNEQFF
-	TRBV6-2/TRBV6-3	-	TRBJ1-5	TGTGCCAGCACGCCACAGGATGGGTATCAGCCCCAGCATTTT	CASTPQDGYQPQHF
few	TRBV28	TRBD1	TRBJ2-2	TGTGCCAGCATGCTGACAGGGGCCGTACTACCGTTTTTT	CASMLTGAVLPFF
many	TRBV28	TRBD1	TRBJ2-7	TGTGCCAGCAGGAGACAGGGGTCCTACGAGCAGTACTTC	CASRRQGSYEQYF
-	TRBV20-1	TRBD1	TRBJ1-5	TGCAGTGCCACGGACAGGGGGTACAATCAGCCCCAGCATTTT	CSATDRGYNQPQHF
few	TRBV28	TRBD1	TRBJ2-1	TGTGCCAGCAGTGCCCCGGGACAGGGGTCCTACAATGAGCAGTTCTTC	CASSAPGQGSYNEQFF
few	TRBV5-1	TRBD2	TRBJ2-1	TGCGCCAGCAGCGTAGCGGGACCTACTTACAATGAGCAGTTCTTC	CASSVAGPTYNEQFF
-	TRBV5-1	-	TRBJ1-1	TGCGCCAGCAGCTTTACGGGGGGCTCGGACACTGAAGCTTTCTTT	CASSFTGGSDTEAFF
-	TRBV6-2/TRBV6-3	-	TRBJ2-5	TGTGCCAGCAGTTTCCCCGGAGGGGGCGTGGAGGAGACCCAGTACTTC	CASSFPGGGVEETQYF
few	TRBV18	-	TRBJ1-2	TGTGCCAGCGACCGGGGTATAGCTGATGGCTACACCTTC	CASDRGIADGYTF
few	TRBV27	-	TRBJ2-2	TGTGCCAGCAGTTTCAAGGTCACCGGGGAGCTGTTTTTT	CASSFKVTGELFF
few	TRBV29-1	TRBD1	TRBJ1-4	TGCAGCGTTGATACGGCAGGGGGCACAGGGGGCGGTTTGAAAAAACTGTTTTTT	CSVDTAGGTGGGLKKLFF
-	TRBV5-1	TRBD2	TRBJ2-3	TGCGCCAGCAGCGCGGGGGGAGTGGATACGCAGTATTTT	CASSAGGVDTQYF
-	TRBV20-1	TRBD2	TRBJ2-1	TGCAGTGCTGCAGGACTAGCAGGAAACAGGTTCTTC	CSAAGLAGNRFF
-	TRBV5-1	-	TRBJ2-7	TGCGCCAGCAGCTTGGGACGAGGAACTTCCTCCTACGAGCAGTACTTC	CASSLGRGTSSYEQYF